Reported below is one T cell receptor beta chain. Antigen: not known. Documented treatment: roughly 19 received Ad26.COV2.S at low or high dose, single or two shots; about five received placebo; per-sample allocation not given. On day 63 after the first injection, vaccine and placebo recipients gave samples. The entry originates in a study of Ad26.COV2.S vaccination and SARS-CoV-2 variants. Study in general: Donor had been placed in the Ad26.COV2.S arm of the COV1001 trial.

General study results and limits: Vaccinees displayed broader spike-specific TCR repertoires than placebo recipients. Analytic work on TCR breadth and depth might have understated the full extent of total T cell responses.

The repertoire was sequenced with immunoSEQ multiplex PCR; TCRdb's copy has only in-frame clones and lacks some. This sample has 300,000 to 400,000 clones, with 88% found just once. The CDR3 sequence is 15 residues long. CDR1 and CDR2 from the germline V gene are WSHSY and SAAADI. Unmatched junction bases numbered 3, after V lost 4 bases and J lost 3 bases. The sequence was obtained from a person aged 18 to 59 who received the Ad26.COV2.S COVID-19 vaccine or a placebo. This chain joins TRBV10-2 and TRBJ2-2, with 9 bases fitting TRBD1. Sequencing was performed on peripheral blood, taken in a trial of Ad26.COV2.S vaccine versus placebo. In DNA form, the CDR3 reads TGCGCCAGCAGTGGGACAGGGGCGGACACCGGGGAGCTGTTTTTT. Its protein is CASSGTGADTGELFF.